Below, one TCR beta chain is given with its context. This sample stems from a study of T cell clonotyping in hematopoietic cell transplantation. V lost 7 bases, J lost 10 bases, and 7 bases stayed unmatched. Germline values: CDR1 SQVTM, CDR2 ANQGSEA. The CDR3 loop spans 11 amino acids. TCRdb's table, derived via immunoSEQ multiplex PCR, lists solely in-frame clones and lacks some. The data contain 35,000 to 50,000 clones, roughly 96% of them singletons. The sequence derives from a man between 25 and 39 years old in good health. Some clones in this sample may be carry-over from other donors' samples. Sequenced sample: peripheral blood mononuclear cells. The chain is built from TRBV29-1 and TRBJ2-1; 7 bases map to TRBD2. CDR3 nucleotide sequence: TGCAGCGCGGGAGGATCCTACGAGCAGTTCTTC. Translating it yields CSAGGSYEQFF.